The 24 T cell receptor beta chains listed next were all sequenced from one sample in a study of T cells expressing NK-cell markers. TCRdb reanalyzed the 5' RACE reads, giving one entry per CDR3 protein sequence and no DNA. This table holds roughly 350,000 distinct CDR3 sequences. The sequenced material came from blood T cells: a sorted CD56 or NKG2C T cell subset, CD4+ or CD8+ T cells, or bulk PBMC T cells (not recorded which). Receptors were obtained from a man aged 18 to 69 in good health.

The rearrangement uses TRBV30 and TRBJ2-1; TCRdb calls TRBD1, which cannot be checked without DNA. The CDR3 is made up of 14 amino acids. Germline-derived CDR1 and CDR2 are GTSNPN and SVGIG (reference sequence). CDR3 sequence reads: CAWCAGEPYNEQFF. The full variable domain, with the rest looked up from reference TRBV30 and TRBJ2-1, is SQTIHQWPATLVQPVGSPLSLECTVEGTSNPNLYWYRQAAGRGLQLLFYSVGIGQISSEVPQNLSASRPQDRQFILSSKKLLLSDSGFYLCAWCAGEPYNEQFFGPGTRLTVL.

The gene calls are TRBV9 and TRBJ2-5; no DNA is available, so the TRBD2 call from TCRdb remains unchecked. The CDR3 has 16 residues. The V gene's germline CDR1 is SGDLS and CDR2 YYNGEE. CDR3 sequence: CASSVIASGGEETQYF. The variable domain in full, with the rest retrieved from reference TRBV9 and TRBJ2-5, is DSGVTQTPKHLITATGQRVTLRCSPRSGDLSVYWYQQSLDQGLQFLIQYYNGEERAKGNILERFSAQQFPDLHSELNLSSLELGDSALYFCASSVIASGGEETQYFGPGTRLLVL.

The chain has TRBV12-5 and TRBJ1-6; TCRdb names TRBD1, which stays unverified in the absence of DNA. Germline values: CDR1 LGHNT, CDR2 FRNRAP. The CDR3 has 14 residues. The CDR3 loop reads CASGFQGANSPLHF. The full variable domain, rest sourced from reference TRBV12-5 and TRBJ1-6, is DARVTQTPRHKVTEMGQEVTMRCQPILGHNTVFWYRQTMMQGLELLAYFRNRAPLDDSGMPKDRFSAEMPDATLATLKIQPSEPRDSAVYFCASGFQGANSPLHFGNGTRLTVT.

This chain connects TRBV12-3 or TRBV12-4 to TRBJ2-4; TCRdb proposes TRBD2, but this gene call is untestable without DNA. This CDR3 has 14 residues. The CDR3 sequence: CASSFNTLANIQYF.

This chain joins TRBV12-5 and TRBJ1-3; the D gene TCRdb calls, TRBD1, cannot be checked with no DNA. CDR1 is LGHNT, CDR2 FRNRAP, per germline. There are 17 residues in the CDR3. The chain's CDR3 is CASGLGRGYSSGNTIYF.

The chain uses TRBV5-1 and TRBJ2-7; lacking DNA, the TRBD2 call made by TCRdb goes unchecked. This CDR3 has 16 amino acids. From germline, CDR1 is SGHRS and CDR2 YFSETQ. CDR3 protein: CASSRGGGTETYEQYF.

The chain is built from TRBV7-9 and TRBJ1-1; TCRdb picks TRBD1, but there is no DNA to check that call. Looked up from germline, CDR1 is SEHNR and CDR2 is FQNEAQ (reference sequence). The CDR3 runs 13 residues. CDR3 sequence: CACRGVLNTEAFF.

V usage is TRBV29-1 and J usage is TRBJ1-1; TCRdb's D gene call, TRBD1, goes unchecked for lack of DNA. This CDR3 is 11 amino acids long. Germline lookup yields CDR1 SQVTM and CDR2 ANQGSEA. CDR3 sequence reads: CSVSGIPEAFF.

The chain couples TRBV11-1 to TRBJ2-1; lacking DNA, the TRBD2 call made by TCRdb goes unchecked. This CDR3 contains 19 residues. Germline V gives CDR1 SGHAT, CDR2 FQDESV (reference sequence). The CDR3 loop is CASSYRAALAGLSYNEQFF.

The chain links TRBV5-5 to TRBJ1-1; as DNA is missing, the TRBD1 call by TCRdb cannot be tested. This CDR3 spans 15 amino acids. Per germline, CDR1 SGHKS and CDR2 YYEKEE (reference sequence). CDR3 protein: CASSGIAGQDAEAFF.

The CDR3 here is CAWSRDRSYEQYF. V is TRBV30 and J is TRBJ2-7; TCRdb lists TRBD1, though no DNA is available to test this call. The germline V gene has CDR1 GTSNPN and CDR2 SVGIG (reference sequence). The CDR3 loop spans 13 amino acids.

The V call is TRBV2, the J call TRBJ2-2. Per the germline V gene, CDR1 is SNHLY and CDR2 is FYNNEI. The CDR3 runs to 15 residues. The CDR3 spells CASIQSNQNTGELFF.

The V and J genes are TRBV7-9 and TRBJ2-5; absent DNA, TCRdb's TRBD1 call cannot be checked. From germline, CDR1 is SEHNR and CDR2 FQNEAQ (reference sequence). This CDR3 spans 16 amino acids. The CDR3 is CASSFRRQGTGETQYF.

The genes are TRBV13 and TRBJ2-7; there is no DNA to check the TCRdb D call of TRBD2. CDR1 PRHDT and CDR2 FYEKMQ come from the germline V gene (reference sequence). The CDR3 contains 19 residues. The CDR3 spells CASGMGGWNDGQSSYEQYF.

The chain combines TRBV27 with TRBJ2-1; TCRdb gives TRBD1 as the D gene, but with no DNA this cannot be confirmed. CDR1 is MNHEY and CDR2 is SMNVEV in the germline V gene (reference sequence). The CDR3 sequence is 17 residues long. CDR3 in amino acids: CASSTNRKATPYNEQFF.

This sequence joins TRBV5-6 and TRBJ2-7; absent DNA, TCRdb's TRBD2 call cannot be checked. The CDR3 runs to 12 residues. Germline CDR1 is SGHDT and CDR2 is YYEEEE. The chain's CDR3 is CASSFRQGEQYF.

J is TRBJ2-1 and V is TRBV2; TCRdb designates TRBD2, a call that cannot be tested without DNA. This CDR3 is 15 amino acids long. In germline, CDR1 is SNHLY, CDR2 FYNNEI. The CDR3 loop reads CASSEASGGFYEQFF.

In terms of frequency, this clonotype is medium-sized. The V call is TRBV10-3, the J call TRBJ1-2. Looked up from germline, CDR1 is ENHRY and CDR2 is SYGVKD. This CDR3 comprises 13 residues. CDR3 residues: CAISARQTYGYTF.

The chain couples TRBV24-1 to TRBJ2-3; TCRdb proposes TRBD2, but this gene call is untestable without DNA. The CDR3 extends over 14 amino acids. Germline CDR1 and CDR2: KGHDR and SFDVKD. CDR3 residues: CATSETSGADTQYF.

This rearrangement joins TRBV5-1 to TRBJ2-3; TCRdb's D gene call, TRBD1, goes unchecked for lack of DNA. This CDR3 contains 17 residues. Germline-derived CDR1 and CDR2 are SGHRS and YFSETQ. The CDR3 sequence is CASSLRQGPLMSDTQYF.

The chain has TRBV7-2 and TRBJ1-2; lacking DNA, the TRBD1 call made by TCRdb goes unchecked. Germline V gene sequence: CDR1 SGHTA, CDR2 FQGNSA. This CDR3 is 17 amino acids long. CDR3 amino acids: CASRDRGGGTGAYGYTF.

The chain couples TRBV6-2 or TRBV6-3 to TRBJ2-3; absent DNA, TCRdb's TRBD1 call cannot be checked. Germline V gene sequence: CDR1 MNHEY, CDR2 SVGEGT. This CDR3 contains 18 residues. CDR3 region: CASSYRSGTGSSADTQYF.

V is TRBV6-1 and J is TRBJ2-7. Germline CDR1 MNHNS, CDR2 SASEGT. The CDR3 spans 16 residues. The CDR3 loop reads CASSEVRQIHSYEQYF.

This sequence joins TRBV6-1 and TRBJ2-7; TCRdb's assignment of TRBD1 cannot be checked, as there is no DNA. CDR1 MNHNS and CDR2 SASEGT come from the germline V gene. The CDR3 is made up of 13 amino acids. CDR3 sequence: CASLRGPGHEQYF.